This T cell receptor beta chain was sequenced during a study of cytomegalovirus exposure and HLA in healthy donors. Study-level information: Caucasian-associated ancestry cluster membership applied to less than 85% of nearly 400 genotyped donors. Study findings and constraints: There were reportedly fewer N-insertions in an Asian-associated ancestry cluster than the approximately 700-donor mean, in a later analysis. TCR beta chains numbering more than 150 were designated cytomegalovirus-associated. In presence/absence analyses, roughly uniform sequencing depth across donors was assumed.

Comments on this clone: The antigen remains undetermined.

Germline CDR1 SGHRS, CDR2 YFSETQ. The length of the CDR3 is 14 residues. The V segment lost 4 bases and the J segment 6 bases; nucleotides outside the gene matches: 7. The PCR employed 60 Vbeta primers together with 13 Jbeta primers. Clones were read by immunoSEQ multiplex PCR, and TCRdb kept only the in-frame ones, dropping some. The sample holds under 100,000 clones; 76% are singletons and the top ten take about 2.9%. This sequence joins TRBV5-1 and TRBJ2-1, with TRBD1 identical over 7 bases. This sequence was found in a man aged 40-55 years in good health and CMV-seronegative. The source material was PBMCs. The CDR3 DNA follows: TGCGCCAGCAGCCCCGACAGGGAAGGCAATGAGCAGTTCTTC. Its translation: CASSPDREGNEQFF. Full variable domain (missing parts from reference TRBV5-1 and TRBJ2-1): KAGVTQTPRYLIKTRGQQVTLSCSPISGHRSVSWYQQTPGQGLQFLFEYFSETQRNKGNFPGRFSGRQFSNSRSEMNVSTLELGDSALYLCASSPDREGNEQFFGPGTRLTVL.